Each of the 5 T cell receptor beta chains below was sequenced from the same sample in a study of cytomegalovirus exposure and HLA in healthy donors. With 60 Vbeta and 13 Jbeta primers, the PCR was carried out. Sequencing used immunoSEQ multiplex PCR; TCRdb keeps in-frame clones, though not all of them. The table includes just over 150,000 clones, approximately 81% detected once. Sequenced material: PBMCs. The origin of the receptors is a woman between 18 and 29 years old in good health and CMV-seronegative.

The J gene is TRBJ2-4, the V gene TRBV20-1, with TRBD2 as a possible D gene (7 bases). The CDR3 runs 11 residues. From germline, CDR1 is DFQATT and CDR2 SNEGSKA (reference sequence). V lost 6 bases and J lost 9, with 12 bases in between. In DNA, the CDR3 is TGCAGTGCAGGAGGGGGGGCCATTCAGTACTTC. This encodes CSAGGGAIQYF.

This chain uses TRBV28 with TRBJ1-2; D call uncertain. Trimming shortened V by 3 bases and J by 4 bases, and 9 bases separated the two germline ends. Germline CDR1 reads MDHEN; CDR2 reads SYDVKM. The CDR3 length is 13 residues. The CDR3 sequence is CASSFQSLYGYTF. The CDR3 DNA reads TGTGCCAGCAGTTTCCAGTCTCTCTATGGCTACACCTTC.

The chain links TRBV7-6 to TRBJ2-7; 7 bases align to TRBD2. The CDR3 is 15 amino acids. Germline V gives CDR1 SGHVS, CDR2 FNYEAQ. The V gene end was trimmed by 5 bases and the J gene end by 5 bases; junction bases not matched to a gene: 12. DNA of the CDR3: TGTGCCAGCAGCCCTCCAGCGGGACTGGGGGACGAGCAGTACTTC. Translated: CASSPPAGLGDEQYF.

This sequence joins TRBV5-1 and TRBJ2-5; D is possibly TRBD1 (6 bases). V lost 3 bases and J 3 bases, leaving 9 bases between the germline ends. This CDR3 is built from 13 residues. Per the germline V gene, CDR1 is SGHRS and CDR2 is YFSETQ. The CDR3 reads CASSWDMEETQYF. CDR3 DNA: TGCGCCAGCAGCTGGGACATGGAAGAGACCCAGTACTTC.

The chain carries TRBV6-5 and TRBJ2-3, with 16 bases fitting TRBD2. Trimming removed 4 bases from V and 10 bases from J; junction bases left unmatched: 2. This CDR3 comprises 14 residues. Germline CDR1 reads MNHEY; CDR2 reads SVGAGI. The CDR3 loop is CASSWGLAGGAQYF. CDR3 in DNA: TGTGCCAGCAGTTGGGGACTAGCGGGGGGGGCGCAGTATTTT.